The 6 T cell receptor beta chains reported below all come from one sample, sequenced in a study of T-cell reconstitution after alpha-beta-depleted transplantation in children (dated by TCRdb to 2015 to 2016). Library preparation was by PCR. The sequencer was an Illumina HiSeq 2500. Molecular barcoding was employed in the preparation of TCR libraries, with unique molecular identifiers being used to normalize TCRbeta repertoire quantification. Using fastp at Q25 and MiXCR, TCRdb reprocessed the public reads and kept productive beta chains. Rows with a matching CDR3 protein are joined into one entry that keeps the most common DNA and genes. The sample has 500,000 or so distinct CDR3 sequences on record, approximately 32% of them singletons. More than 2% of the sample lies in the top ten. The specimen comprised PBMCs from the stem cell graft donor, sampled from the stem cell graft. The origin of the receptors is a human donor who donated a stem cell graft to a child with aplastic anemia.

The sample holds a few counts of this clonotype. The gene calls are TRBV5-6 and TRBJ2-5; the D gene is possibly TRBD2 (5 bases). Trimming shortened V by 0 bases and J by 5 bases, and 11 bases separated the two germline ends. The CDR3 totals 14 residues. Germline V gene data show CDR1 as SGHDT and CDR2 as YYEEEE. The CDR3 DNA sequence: TGTGCCAGCAGCTTGGGCAGTAGGGAGGAGACCCAGTACTTC. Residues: CASSLGSREETQYF.

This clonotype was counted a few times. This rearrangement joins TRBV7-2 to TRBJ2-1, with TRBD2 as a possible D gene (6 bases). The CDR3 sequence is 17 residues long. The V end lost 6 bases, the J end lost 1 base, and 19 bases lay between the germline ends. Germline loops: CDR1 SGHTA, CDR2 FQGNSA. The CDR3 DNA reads TGTGCCAGCAGTTCCAGCCTCCTAGCGCGATCCTACAATGAGCAGTTCTTC. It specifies CASSSSLLARSYNEQFF.

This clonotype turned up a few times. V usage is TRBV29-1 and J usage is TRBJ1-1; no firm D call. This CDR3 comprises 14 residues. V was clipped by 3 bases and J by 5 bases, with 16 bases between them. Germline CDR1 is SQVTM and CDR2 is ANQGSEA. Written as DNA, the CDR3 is TGCAGCGTTGACGCCGTCGGGCTAAGGACTGAAGCTTTCTTT. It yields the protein CSVDAVGLRTEAFF.

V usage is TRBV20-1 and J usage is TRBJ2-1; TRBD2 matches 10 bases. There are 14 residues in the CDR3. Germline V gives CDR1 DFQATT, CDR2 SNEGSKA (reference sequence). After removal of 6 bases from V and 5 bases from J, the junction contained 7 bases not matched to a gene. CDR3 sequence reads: CSARRTSGHNEQFF. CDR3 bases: TGCAGTGCCCGGCGGACTAGCGGACACAATGAGCAGTTCTTC.

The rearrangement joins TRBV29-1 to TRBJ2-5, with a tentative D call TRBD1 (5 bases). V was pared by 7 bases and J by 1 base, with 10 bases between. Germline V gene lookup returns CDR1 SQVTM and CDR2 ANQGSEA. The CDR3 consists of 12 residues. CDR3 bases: TGCAGCGCCTCGGACATCCAAGAGACCCAGTACTTC. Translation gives CSASDIQETQYF.

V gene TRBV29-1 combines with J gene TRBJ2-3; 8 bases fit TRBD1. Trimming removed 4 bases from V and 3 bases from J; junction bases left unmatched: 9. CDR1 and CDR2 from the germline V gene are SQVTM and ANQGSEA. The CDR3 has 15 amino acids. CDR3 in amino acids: CSVGPLRGLTDTQYF. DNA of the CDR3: TGCAGCGTTGGACCCCTCAGGGGGCTGACAGATACGCAGTATTTT.